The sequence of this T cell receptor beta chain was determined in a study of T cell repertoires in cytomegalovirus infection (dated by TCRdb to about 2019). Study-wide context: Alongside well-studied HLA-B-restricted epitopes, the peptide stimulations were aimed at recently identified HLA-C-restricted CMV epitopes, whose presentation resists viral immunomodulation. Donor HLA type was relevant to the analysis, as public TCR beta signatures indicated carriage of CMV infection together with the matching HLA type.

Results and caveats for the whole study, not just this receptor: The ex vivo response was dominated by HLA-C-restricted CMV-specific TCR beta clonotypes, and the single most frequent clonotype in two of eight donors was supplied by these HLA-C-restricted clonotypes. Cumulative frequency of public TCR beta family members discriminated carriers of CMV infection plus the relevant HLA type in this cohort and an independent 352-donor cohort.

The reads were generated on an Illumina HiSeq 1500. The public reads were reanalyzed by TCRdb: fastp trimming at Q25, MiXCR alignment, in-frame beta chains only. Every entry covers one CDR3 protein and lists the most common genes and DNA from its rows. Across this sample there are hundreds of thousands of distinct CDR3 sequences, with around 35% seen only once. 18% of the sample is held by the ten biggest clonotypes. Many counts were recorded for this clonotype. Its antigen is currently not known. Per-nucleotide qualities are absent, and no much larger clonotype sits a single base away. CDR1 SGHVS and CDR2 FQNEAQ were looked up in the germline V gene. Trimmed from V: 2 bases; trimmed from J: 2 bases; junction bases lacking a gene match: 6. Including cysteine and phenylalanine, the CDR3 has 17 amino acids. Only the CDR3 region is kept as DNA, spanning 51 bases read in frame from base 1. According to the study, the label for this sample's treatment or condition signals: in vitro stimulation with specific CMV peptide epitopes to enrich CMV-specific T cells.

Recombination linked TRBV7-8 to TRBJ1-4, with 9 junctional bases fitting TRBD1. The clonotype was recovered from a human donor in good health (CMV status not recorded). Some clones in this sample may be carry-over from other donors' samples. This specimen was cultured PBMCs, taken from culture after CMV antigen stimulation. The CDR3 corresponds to CASSLLLTGGTNEKLFF. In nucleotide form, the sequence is TGTGCCAGCAGCTTACTGCTGACAGGGGGGACTAATGAAAAACTGTTTTTT.